This TCR beta chain was recovered during a study of cytomegalovirus exposure and HLA in healthy donors. The CDR3 contains 15 residues. Germline V gene lookup returns CDR1 SGDLS and CDR2 YYNGEE. V was shortened by 1 base and J by 1 base, with 12 bases between the two germline ends. PCR amplification relied on 60 Vbeta primers (plus 13 Jbeta primers). In the original processing: Unique TCR beta chains totaled some 88 million in a later count, with approximately 11 million of them shared. Profiled with immunoSEQ multiplex PCR; TCRdb holds only in-frame clones, not every one. Clone size and V and J calls were adopted from that table, with D and trimming inferred from the DNA. Among about 130,000 clones listed, roughly 70% were seen once. The study sampled nominally healthy donors, though unrecorded immune exposures were likely. Whole-study findings and limits: Solely CMV serostatus was available to characterize immune exposure. Among CMV-associated TCR beta chains, most appeared HLA-restricted in a later analysis.

Comment on this clone: The antigen is unknown.

The gene calls are TRBV9 and TRBJ2-7; D perhaps matches TRBD2 (5 bases). Sequencing was done on a sample of PBMCs. The sequence came from a man aged 25-40 years in good health and CMV-seronegative. CDR3 residues: CASSVSTGKSYEQYF. DNA of the CDR3: TGTGCCAGCAGCGTAAGTACCGGGAAATCCTACGAGCAGTACTTC. The variable domain in full, completed from reference TRBV9 and TRBJ2-7, reads DSGVTQTPKHLITATGQRVTLRCSPRSGDLSVYWYQQSLDQGLQFLIQYYNGEERAKGNILERFSAQQFPDLHSELNLSSLELGDSALYFCASSVSTGKSYEQYFGPGTRLTVT.